This TCR beta chain originates from a study of siplizumab effects on memory and regulatory T cells. Whole-study results and caveats: Greater diversity than memory cells seemed evident in naive T cells, which also appeared to be major alloresponse contributors.

As concerns this clone: Its antigen is unknown.

Using a few donor pairs, the authors sequenced unstimulated naive, memory, effector memory and TEMRA subsets. Around 94,000 TCR templates underwent assay in each sample. The protocol was immunoSEQ multiplex PCR, while the TCRdb copy is restricted to in-frame clones and leaves out a portion. The data contain around 61,000 clones, around 97% of them seen just once; the ten biggest clones take up roughly 1.1%. The length of the CDR3 is 15 residues. From germline, CDR1 is MGHRA and CDR2 YSYEKL. Trimming shortened V by 4 bases and J by 3 bases, and 13 bases separated the two germline ends. The chain couples TRBV4-1 to TRBJ2-1; D gene ambiguous. This sequence originates from a human donor in good health. Sequencing was performed on naive CD8+ T cells sorted from blood. The CDR3 DNA sequence: TGCGCCAGCAGCCCCCCTGAACTTCGCTACAATGAGCAGTTCTTC. This gives the protein CASSPPELRYNEQFF.